This T cell receptor beta chain originates from a study of T-cell reconstitution after alpha-beta-depleted transplantation in children. This clonotype was seen ten or more times. Antigen unknown. Molecular barcoding with unique molecular identifiers was used for the TCRbeta library. TCRdb analysed the PCR reads with MiXCR anew, one entry per CDR3 protein. The sample includes approximately 630,000 distinct CDR3 sequences, around 12% of them seen just once. Points from the study as a whole: In patients about two months after transplant, alpha-beta T cells reportedly arose from several hundred expanded graft clones. Where some patients showed high TCRbeta diversity at day 60, it came from recipient T cells and thymic progenitors that had survived. Newly produced T cells mostly provided counts and TCRbeta diversity after one year, as hyperexpanded clones declined.

Sequencing was performed on PBMCs, taken before TCRalphabeta/CD19-depleted stem cell transplant. This TCR was sampled from a girl aged 2-10 years with congenital amegakaryocytic thrombocytopenia, due to receive a stem cell transplant.

DNA of the CDR3: TGTGCCAGCAGTGAAGTGGGATCCCCGGTCTACGAGCAGTACTTC. This gives the protein CASSEVGSPVYEQYF. The gene calls are TRBV6-1 and TRBJ2-7; D is unclear. V was cut by 1 base and J by 3 bases, with 13 bases left in between. CDR1 and CDR2 from the germline V gene are MNHNS and SASEGT. The CDR3 sequence is 15 residues long.